The clone carrying this T cell receptor (beta chain) was picked up many times. TCRdb recomputed calls from the 5' RACE reads with MiXCR, one row per CDR3 protein. Among 150,000 or so distinct CDR3 sequences listed, roughly 11% were seen once. The germline V gene encodes CDR1 KGHSH and CDR2 LQKENI. The CDR3 has 14 residues. Between the trimmed V and J ends, which lost 4 bases and 0 bases, there was a span of 10 bases. The data were taken from a study of CD8 T cells in ankylosing spondylitis. This sequence was found in a male donor with ankylosing spondylitis or in good health (not recorded which). The chain recombines TRBV18 with TRBJ2-7, with a tentative D call TRBD2 (5 bases). Sequences were obtained from blood, either unsorted or a sorted T cell fraction (not recorded which). The CDR3 coding sequence is TGTGCCAGCTCACGCGAAGAGGGCTCCTACGAGCAGTACTTC. As protein: CASSREEGSYEQYF.